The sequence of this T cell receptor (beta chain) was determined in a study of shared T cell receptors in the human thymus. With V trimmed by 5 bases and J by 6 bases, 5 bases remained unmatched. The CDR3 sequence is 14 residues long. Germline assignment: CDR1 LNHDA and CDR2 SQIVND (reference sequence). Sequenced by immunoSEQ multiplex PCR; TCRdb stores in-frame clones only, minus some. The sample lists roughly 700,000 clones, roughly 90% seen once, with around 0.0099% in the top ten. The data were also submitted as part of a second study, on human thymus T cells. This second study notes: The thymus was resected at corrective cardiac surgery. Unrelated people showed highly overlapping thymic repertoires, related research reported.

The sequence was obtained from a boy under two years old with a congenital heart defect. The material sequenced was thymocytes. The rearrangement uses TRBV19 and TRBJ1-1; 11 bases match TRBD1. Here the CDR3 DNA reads TGTGCCAGTAGTGGGGACAGGGGGATCTCTGAAGCTTTCTTT. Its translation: CASSGDRGISEAFF.